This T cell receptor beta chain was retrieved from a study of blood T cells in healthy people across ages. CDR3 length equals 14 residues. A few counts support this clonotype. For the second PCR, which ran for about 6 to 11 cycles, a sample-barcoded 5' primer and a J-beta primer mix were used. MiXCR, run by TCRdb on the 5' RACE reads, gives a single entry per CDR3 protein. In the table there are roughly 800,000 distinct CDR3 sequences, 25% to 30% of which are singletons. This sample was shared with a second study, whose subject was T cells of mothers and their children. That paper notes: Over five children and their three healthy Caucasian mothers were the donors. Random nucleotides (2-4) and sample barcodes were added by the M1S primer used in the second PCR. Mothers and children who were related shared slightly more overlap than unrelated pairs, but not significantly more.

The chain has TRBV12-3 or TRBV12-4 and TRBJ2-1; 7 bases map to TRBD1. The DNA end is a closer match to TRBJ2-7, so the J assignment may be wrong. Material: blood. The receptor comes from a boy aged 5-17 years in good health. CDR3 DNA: TGTGCCAGCAGGCAGACAGGGCCCTCCTACGAGCAGTACTTC. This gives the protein CASRQTGPSYEQYF.